A single sample gave rise to the 13 T cell receptor beta chains below, sequenced in a study of tumor and adjacent non-tumor tissue in lung cancer. The template was RNA from unsorted bulk tissue. The normal lung tissue was taken more than 3 cm from the tumor edge. Three rounds of nested PCR, following a modified ARM-PCR protocol, produced the TCRbeta library. TCRdb recomputed calls from the multiplex PCR reads with MiXCR, one row per CDR3 protein. The sample carries more than 75,000 distinct CDR3 sequences, 80% recorded once. The specimen was distant non-tumor lung tissue. Receptors were obtained from a man aged 55-75 years with small cell lung cancer.

This clonotype was found many times. This chain connects TRBV4-2 to TRBJ1-3, with 7 bases identical to TRBD1. The CDR3 has 17 amino acids. Trimming cost V 3 bases and J 0 bases; bases outside gene matches: 8. CDR1 and CDR2 (germline): LGHNA, YNFKEQ. The CDR3 DNA is TGTGCCAGCAGCCAGCCCTGGGGACAGAGCTCTGGAAACACCATATATTTT. Protein product: CASSQPWGQSSGNTIYF.

The chain joins TRBV6-2 or TRBV6-3 to TRBJ2-1; TRBD2 matches 10 bases. The junction had 4 bases not matched to a gene; V was cut back by 7 bases and J by 4 bases. Germline V gives CDR1 MNHEY, CDR2 SVGEGT. The CDR3 is 14 amino acids. The CDR3, as DNA: TGTGCCAGCAACGGACTAGCGGCGTACAATGAGCAGTTCTTC. Translating it yields CASNGLAAYNEQFF.

A remark on this clonotype: One end of the junction varies from germline; a read error may be responsible. The V gene is TRBV6-5, the J gene TRBJ2-1; TRBD2 agrees at 7 bases. The CDR3 runs to 17 residues. Germline V lookup: CDR1 MNHEY, CDR2 SVGAGI. The CDR3 sequence is CASSYPIWGLPDDEPFF. As DNA, the CDR3 is TGTGCCAGCAGTTACCCGATCTGGGGACTACCGGACGATGAGCCGTTCTTC.

This chain links TRBV11-2 with TRBJ2-5; 9 nucleotides match TRBD1. Per the germline V gene, CDR1 is SGHAT and CDR2 is FQNNGV. Trimming at V came to 1 base and at J to 13 bases, leaving 13 bases not matched to a gene. This CDR3 spans 15 amino acids. The CDR3 here is CASSLADRGWEAPYF. CDR3 DNA: TGTGCCAGCAGCTTAGCGGACAGGGGTTGGGAAGCCCCGTACTTC.

This chain connects TRBV6-1 to TRBJ2-7; D possibly corresponds to TRBD1 (5 bases). There are 17 residues in the CDR3. CDR1 is MNHNS and CDR2 is SASEGT in the germline V gene. V was cut by 6 bases and J by 4 bases, with 25 bases left in between. Here the CDR3 reads CASRGPPRGIEGYEQYF. CDR3 DNA sequence: TGTGCCAGCAGGGGCCCACCAAGGGGAATCGAAGGGTACGAGCAGTACTTC.

Turning to this clonotype: The CDR3 does not close with the conserved phenylalanine or tryptophan, likely indicating a read error. The V call is TRBV7-3, the J call TRBJ2-2; weak D call: TRBD1 (6 bases). This CDR3 is 15 amino acids long. Germline V gene data show CDR1 as SGHTA and CDR2 as FQGTGA. The DNA for the CDR3 is TGTGTCAGCGGCGCCCCGGACAGCCCTACCGGGGAGCTGTTTCTT. This gives the protein CVSGAPDSPTGELFL.

Regarding this clonotype: It may be a read error: a sequence one base away is much more abundant. The CDR3: CASRHDREDTQYF. The CDR3 DNA sequence: TGTGCCAGCAGGCACGACAGGGAAGATACGCAGTATTTT. The chain has TRBV13 and TRBJ2-3; 7 nucleotides agree with TRBD1. With 6 bases clipped from V and 5 bases from J, the junction kept 5 bases outside the gene matches. This CDR3 is 13 amino acids long. Germline loops: CDR1 PRHDT, CDR2 FYEKMQ (reference sequence).

In the case of this clonotype: The junction shows a germline mismatch at one end, possibly a read error. The genes are TRBV29-1 and TRBJ2-3; D is possibly TRBD1 (6 bases). This CDR3 is built from 14 residues. Germline V gene sequence: CDR1 SQVTM, CDR2 ANQGSEA. CDR3 in amino acids: CNTPAGASTDTQYF. The CDR3 DNA reads as TGCAACACGCCGGCAGGGGCGAGCACAGATACACAGTATTTT.

As to this clonotype: One end of the junction fails to match germline, which may point to a read error. As DNA, the CDR3 is TGCAATGCTAGGGATGTGAGCGGGTTACGGCAGTCCTACAATGAGCAGTTCTTC. It translates to CNARDVSGLRQSYNEQFF. The gene calls are TRBV20-1 and TRBJ2-1; D is perhaps TRBD2 (6 bases). This CDR3 has 18 amino acids. Germline lookup yields CDR1 DFQATT and CDR2 SNEGSKA (reference sequence).

The genes are TRBV5-4 and TRBJ2-2, with TRBD1 identical over 8 bases. Germline trimming cut 8 bases from V and 6 bases from J; bases unmatched to any gene: 6. Germline values: CDR1 SGHNT, CDR2 YYREEE (reference sequence). The CDR3 has 13 residues. As DNA, the CDR3 is TGTGCCAGTAACTTGACAGGGGCCGGGGAGCTGTTTTTT. Its translation: CASNLTGAGELFF.

The rearrangement links TRBV5-4 to TRBJ2-1; 8 nucleotides align to TRBD2. The CDR3 runs to 15 residues. In germline, CDR1 is SGHNT, CDR2 YYREEE (reference sequence). J was trimmed by 6 bases and V by 2 bases; bases with no gene match: 7. CDR3 region: CASSFEGTRSNEQFF. DNA for the CDR3: TGTGCCAGCAGCTTTGAGGGGACTAGGTCCAATGAGCAGTTCTTC. Full variable domain (missing parts from reference TRBV5-4 and TRBJ2-1): ETGVTQSPTHLIKTRGQQVTLRCSSQSGHNTVSWYQQALGQGPQFIFQYYREEENGRGNFPPRFSGLQFPNYSSELNVNALELDDSALYLCASSFEGTRSNEQFFGPGTRLTVL.

Of note for this clonotype: Sequence at one end of the junction differs from germline and may be a read error. The rearrangement links TRBV4-1 to TRBJ2-3, with 7 bases identical to TRBD1. Germline V gene data show CDR1 as MGHRA and CDR2 as YSYEKL. CDR3 size: 17 residues. The CDR3, as DNA: TGCGCCAGCAGCCAAGATGGGACAGTCCTTAGCATAGATACGCAGTTTTTT. Its translation is CASSQDGTVLSIDTQFF.

Turning to this clonotype: This CDR3 is missing its conserved last phenylalanine or tryptophan, likely due to a read error. The chain recombines TRBV10-2 with TRBJ2-2; the D call may be TRBD1 or TRBD2 (5 bases each). Germline V gene lookup returns CDR1 WSHSY and CDR2 SAAADI. CDR3 length equals 16 residues. The CDR3 sequence: CVSRRGELANTRELFS. CDR3 nucleotides: TGCGTCAGCCGCAGAGGGGAATTAGCGAACACCAGGGAGCTGTTTTCT.